These 3 T cell receptor beta chains share one sample of origin, sequenced in a study of T cells in localized non-small cell lung cancer. The data were produced by immunoSEQ multiplex PCR, yet TCRdb's version contains in-frame clones alone and is incomplete. The repertoire holds roughly 40,000 clones, with 85% to 90% as singletons. The input for sequencing was peripheral blood, taken before any cancer treatment. The receptor set was obtained from a man aged 18-55 years with stage I lung adenocarcinoma.

A remark on this clone: Relative to the germline gene, one junction end is altered; a read error may explain this. Other DNA sequences from this sample encode an identical CDR3 as well. The CDR3 sequence: CASSSHDGTEAFF. In nucleotides, the CDR3 is TGTGCCAGCAGCTCCCACGACGGGACTGAAGCCTTCTTT. This rearrangement joins TRBV7-3 to TRBJ1-1; possible D gene TRBD1, 5 bases. Germline V gives CDR1 SGHTA, CDR2 FQGTGA. This CDR3 contains 13 residues.

V gene TRBV4-3 combines with J gene TRBJ1-1, with D unresolved. The ends were cut back, 0 bases at V and 2 bases at J, with 13 bases in the middle. Germline loops: CDR1 LGHNA, CDR2 YSLEER. This CDR3 has 16 amino acids. The CDR3 spells CASSQDGLGDNTEAFF. CDR3 nucleotides: TGCGCCAGCAGCCAAGATGGTTTAGGAGATAACACTGAAGCTTTCTTT.

Details on this clone: Mismatch with germline at one junction end may stem from a read error. This rearrangement joins TRBV6-5 to TRBJ1-2, with D tentatively TRBD1 (6 bases). In germline, CDR1 is MNHEY, CDR2 SVGAGI. The CDR3 sequence is 12 residues long. The CDR3 loop is CASSYYGGPCVF. CDR3 nucleotides: TGTGCCAGCAGTTACTATGGGGGCCCGTGCGTCTTC.